This T cell receptor (beta chain) derives from a study of regulatory T cells in long-lasting Graves disease. Findings of the study overall: Persistent Graves' patients showed a TCR diversity that was lower than that of newly diagnosed ones. The persistent group shared 2,500 or so public clonotypes, more than the approximately 930 shared by new patients.

There are a few counts of this clonotype. Its antigen is unidentified. CDR3 length equals 14 residues. The germline CDR1 and CDR2 sequences are GTSNPN and SVGIG (reference sequence). Trimming cost V 3 bases and J 5 bases, with 11 bases left between them. Sequencing libraries for TCR beta were prepared with iRepertoire HTBI primers and Arm-PCR of CDR3 regions. A single record per CDR3 protein comes from TCRdb applying MiXCR to the multiplex PCR reads. Of under 450,000 distinct CDR3 sequences in the sample, 20% to 25% are singletons; the top ten hold about 27%. Time point indicated: persistent/refractory GD, antithyroid drugs over 5 years with positive TRAb. TCR sequences were obtained from RNA taken from PBMCs.

The chain recombines TRBV30 with TRBJ1-6; D call uncertain. Sequencing used peripheral blood mononuclear cells (PBMCs), obtained when the disease was refractory, from a patient treated with antithyroid drugs. The receptor was isolated from a female donor with Graves disease. The CDR3 DNA sequence: TGTGCCTGGAGACGGGGTGTTCATAATTCACCCCTCCACTTT. As protein: CAWRRGVHNSPLHF.